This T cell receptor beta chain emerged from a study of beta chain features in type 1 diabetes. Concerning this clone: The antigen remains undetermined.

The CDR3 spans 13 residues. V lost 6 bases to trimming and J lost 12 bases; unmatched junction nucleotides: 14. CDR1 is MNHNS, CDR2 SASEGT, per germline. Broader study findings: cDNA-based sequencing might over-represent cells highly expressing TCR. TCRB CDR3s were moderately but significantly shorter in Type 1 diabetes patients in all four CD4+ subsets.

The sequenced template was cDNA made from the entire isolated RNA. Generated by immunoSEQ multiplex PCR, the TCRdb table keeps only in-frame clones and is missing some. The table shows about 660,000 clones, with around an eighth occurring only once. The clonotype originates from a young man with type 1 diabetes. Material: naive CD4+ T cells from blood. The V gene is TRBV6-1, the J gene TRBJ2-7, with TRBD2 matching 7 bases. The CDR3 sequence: CASRPEGGPKRYF. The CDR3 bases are TGTGCCAGCAGACCAGAGGGAGGGCCTAAGCGGTACTTC.